The 7 T cell receptor beta chains below come from one sample, sequenced in a study of cytomegalovirus exposure and HLA in healthy donors. The study ran its PCR with 60 Vbeta and 13 Jbeta primers. Clones were read by immunoSEQ multiplex PCR, and TCRdb kept only the in-frame ones, dropping some. The data show around 140,000 clones, 70% to 80% seen once. Sequencing was done on a sample of PBMCs. The origin of the receptors is a man aged 35-49 years in good health and CMV-seropositive.

The chain joins TRBV27 to TRBJ1-2; D possibly corresponds to TRBD1 (6 bases). Looked up from germline, CDR1 is MNHEY and CDR2 is SMNVEV (reference sequence). V was cut by 5 bases and J by 7 bases, with 11 bases left in between. CDR3 length equals 12 residues. The CDR3 nucleotides read TGTGCCAGCAGTGACAGGTACAGTGGCTACACCTTC. It encodes CASSDRYSGYTF.

The V gene is TRBV7-3, the J gene TRBJ2-2, with 7 bases that match TRBD1. This CDR3 has 15 amino acids. V lost 5 bases and J lost 7; bases outside the gene matches: 10. Germline values: CDR1 SGHTA, CDR2 FQGTGA. The CDR3: CASSQWTGLGGELFF. As DNA, the CDR3 is TGTGCCAGCAGCCAATGGACAGGCTTGGGCGGGGAGCTGTTTTTT.

This clone was counted between two and nine times. V gene TRBV6-5 combines with J gene TRBJ2-1; TRBD1 matches at 8 bases. The V and J ends lost 8 bases and 0 bases, in that order; junction bases with no gene match: 6. The CDR3 contains 15 residues. Germline V gives CDR1 MNHEY, CDR2 SVGAGI. The CDR3 reads CASGDRGDSYNEQFF. In nucleotides, the CDR3 is TGTGCCAGCGGCGACAGGGGCGACTCCTACAATGAGCAGTTCTTC.

The chain has TRBV28 and TRBJ2-1; D perhaps matches TRBD2 (5 bases). Germline CDR1 is MDHEN and CDR2 is SYDVKM. This CDR3 has 16 amino acids. V lost 6 bases, J lost 8 bases, and 23 bases lay in between. CDR3 in amino acids: CASSYGWAGGGDEQFF. CDR3 coding DNA: TGTGCCAGCAGCTATGGTTGGGCAGGAGGAGGCGATGAGCAGTTCTTC.

This clone has more than one count but fewer than ten. The chain carries TRBV6-5 and TRBJ2-7; TRBD2 matches 11 bases. CDR1 is MNHEY, CDR2 SVGAGI, per germline. Germline trimming cut 5 bases from V and 7 bases from J; bases unmatched to any gene: 7. The CDR3 extends over 14 amino acids. CDR3 residues: CASSVSGGGYEQYF. CDR3 sequence (DNA): TGTGCCAGCAGTGTTAGCGGGGGGGGGTATGAGCAGTACTTC.

CDR3 protein: CASSGQGHYSNQPQHF. In nucleotides, the CDR3 is TGTGCCAGCAGTGGACAGGGGCATTATAGCAATCAGCCCCAGCATTTT. The chain combines TRBV28 with TRBJ1-5; TRBD1 aligns across 9 bases. V dropped 5 bases and J dropped 0; count of bases not matched to a gene: 5. The germline V gene encodes CDR1 MDHEN and CDR2 SYDVKM. The CDR3 is 16 amino acids.

V gene TRBV9 combines with J gene TRBJ2-2; 7 bases align to TRBD2. V gave up 4 bases and J gave up 4 bases; unmatched junction bases: 7. The CDR3 is 15 amino acids. The germline V gene has CDR1 SGDLS and CDR2 YYNGEE. The CDR3 sequence is CASSPGGTGTGELFF. CDR3 coding DNA: TGTGCCAGCAGCCCCGGGGGGACTGGCACCGGGGAGCTGTTTTTT.